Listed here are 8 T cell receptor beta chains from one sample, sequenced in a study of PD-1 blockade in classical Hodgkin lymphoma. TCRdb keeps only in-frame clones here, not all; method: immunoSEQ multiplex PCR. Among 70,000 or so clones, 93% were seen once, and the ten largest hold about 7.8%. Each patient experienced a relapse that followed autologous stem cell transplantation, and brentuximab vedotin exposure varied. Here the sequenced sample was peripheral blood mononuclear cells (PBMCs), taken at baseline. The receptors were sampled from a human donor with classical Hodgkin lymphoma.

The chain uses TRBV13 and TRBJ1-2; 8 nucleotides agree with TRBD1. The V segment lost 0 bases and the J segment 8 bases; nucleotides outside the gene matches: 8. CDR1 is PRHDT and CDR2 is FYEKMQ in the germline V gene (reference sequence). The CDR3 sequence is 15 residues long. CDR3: CASSLGVQGAKGYTF. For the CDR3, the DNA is TGTGCCAGCAGCTTAGGCGTCCAGGGGGCGAAGGGCTACACCTTC.

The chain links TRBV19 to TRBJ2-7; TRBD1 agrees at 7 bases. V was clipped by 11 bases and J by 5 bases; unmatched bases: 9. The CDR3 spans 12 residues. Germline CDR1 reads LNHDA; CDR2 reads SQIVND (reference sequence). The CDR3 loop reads CASRQGRDEQYF. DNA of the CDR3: TGTGCCTCAAGACAGGGCCGGGACGAGCAGTACTTC. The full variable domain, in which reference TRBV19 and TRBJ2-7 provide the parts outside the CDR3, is DGGITQSPKYLFRKEGQNVTLSCEQNLNHDAMYWYRQDPGQGLRLIYYSQIVNDFQKGDIAEGYSVSREKKESFPLTVTSAQKNPTAFYLCASRQGRDEQYFGPGTRLTVT.

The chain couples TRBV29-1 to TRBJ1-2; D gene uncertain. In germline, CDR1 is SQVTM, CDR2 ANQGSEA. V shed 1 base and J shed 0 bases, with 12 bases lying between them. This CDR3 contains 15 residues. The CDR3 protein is CSVEGGLSPNYGYTF. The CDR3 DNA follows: TGCAGCGTTGAAGGAGGACTATCCCCTAACTATGGCTACACCTTC.

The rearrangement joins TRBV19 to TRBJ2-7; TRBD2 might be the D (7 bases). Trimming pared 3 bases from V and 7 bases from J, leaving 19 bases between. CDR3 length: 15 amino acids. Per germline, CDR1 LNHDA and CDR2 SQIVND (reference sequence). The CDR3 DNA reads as TGTGCCAGTAGTATTGGCGGCGGGGGCCTTTGGGAGCAGTACTTC. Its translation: CASSIGGGGLWEQYF.

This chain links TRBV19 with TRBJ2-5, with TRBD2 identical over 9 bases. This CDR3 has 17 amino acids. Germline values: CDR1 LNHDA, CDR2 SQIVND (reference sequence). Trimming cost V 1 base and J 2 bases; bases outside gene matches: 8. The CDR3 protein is CASSIGAGGLQQETQYF. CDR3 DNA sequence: TGTGCCAGTAGTATAGGGGCGGGGGGGCTCCAACAAGAGACCCAGTACTTC.

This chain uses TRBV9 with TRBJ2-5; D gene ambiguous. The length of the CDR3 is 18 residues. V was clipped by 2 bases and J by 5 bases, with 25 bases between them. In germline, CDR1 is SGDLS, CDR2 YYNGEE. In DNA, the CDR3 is TGTGCCAGCAGCGTGGTCGTTTTAGGCAGGACGGTCGGGGAGACCCAGTACTTC. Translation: CASSVVVLGRTVGETQYF.

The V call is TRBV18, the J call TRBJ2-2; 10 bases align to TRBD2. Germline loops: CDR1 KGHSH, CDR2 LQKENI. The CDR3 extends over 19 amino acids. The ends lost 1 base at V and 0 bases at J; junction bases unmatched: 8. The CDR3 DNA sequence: TGTGCCAGCTCACCACTTTTCAGAGCGGGGGGGCCGAACACCGGGGAGCTGTTTTTT. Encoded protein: CASSPLFRAGGPNTGELFF.

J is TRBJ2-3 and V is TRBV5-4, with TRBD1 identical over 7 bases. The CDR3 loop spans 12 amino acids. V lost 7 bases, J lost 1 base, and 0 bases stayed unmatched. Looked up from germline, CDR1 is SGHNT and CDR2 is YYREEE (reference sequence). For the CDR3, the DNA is TGTGCCAGCCAGGGGGGCACAGATACGCAGTATTTT. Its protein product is CASQGGTDTQYF. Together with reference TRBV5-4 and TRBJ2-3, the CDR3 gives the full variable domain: ETGVTQSPTHLIKTRGQQVTLRCSSQSGHNTVSWYQQALGQGPQFIFQYYREEENGRGNFPPRFSGLQFPNYSSELNVNALELDDSALYLCASQGGTDTQYFGPGTRLTVL.